A single TCR beta chain is shown here with its context. The antigen is unknown. These data originate in a study of blood T cells in healthy people across ages. Study-level points and caveats: Age showed a roughly linear inverse relationship with TCR beta diversity per million T cells. As naive T cell percentage varied, TCR beta diversity correlated strongly with it. Naive CD4+ cell counts and diversity both ran higher in long-lived than in aged donors.

After removal of 5 bases from V and 4 bases from J, the junction contained 8 bases not matched to a gene. The CDR3 runs 16 residues. CDR1 is MGHDK and CDR2 is SYGVNS in the germline V gene. RNA extraction gave at least 5.5 micrograms of total RNA per sample. Combining a sample-barcoded 5' primer with a J-beta primer mix, a second PCR ran for roughly 7 to 11 cycles. In TCRdb, the 5' RACE reads were re-called with MiXCR into one record per CDR3 protein. The sample carries about 1.5 million distinct CDR3 sequences, about 43% recorded once. What was sequenced was blood. The receptor's source is a woman aged 18 to 35 in good health. The chain combines TRBV25-1 with TRBJ2-1; 10 bases match TRBD1. CDR3 coding DNA: TGTGCCAGCAGTCCCTCGATGGGACAGGGGTACAATGAGCAGTTCTTC. Its translation is CASSPSMGQGYNEQFF.